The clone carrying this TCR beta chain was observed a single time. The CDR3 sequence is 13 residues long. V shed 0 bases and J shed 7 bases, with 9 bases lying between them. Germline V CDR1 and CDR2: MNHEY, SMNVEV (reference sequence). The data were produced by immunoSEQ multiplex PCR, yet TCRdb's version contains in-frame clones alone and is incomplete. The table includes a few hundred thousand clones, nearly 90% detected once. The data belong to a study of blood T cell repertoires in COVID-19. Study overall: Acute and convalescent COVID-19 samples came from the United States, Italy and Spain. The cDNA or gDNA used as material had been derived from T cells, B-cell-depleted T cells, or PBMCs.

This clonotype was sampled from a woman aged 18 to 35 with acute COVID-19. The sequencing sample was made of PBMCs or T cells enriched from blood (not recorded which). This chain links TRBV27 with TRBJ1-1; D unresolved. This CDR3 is CASSLSEGFEAFF. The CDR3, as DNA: TGTGCCAGCAGTTTATCTGAGGGTTTTGAAGCTTTCTTT.